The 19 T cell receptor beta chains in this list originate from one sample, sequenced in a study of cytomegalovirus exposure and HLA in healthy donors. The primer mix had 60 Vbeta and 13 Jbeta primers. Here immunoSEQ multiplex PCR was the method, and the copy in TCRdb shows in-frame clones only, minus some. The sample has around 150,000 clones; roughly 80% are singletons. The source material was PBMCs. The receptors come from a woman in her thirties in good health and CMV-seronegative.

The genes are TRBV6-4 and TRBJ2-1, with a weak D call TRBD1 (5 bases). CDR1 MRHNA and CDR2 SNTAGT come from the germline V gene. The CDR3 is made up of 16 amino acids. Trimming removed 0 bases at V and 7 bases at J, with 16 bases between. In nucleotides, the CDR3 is TGTGCCAGCAGTGACTCAGGCAGGGCGACGGCGAATGAGCAGTTCTTC. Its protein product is CASSDSGRATANEQFF.

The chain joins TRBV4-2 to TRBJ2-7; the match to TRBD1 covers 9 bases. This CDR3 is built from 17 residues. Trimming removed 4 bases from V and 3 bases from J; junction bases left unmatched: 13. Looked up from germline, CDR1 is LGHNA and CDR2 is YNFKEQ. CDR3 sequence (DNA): TGTGCCAGCAGCCCAGGGCCCCAGGACAGGGGAATCTACGAGCAGTACTTC. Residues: CASSPGPQDRGIYEQYF.

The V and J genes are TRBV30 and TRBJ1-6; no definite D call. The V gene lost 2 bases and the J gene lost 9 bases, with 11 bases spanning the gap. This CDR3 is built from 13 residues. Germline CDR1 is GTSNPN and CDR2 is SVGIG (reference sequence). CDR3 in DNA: TGTGCCTGGAGTACCTCCCCGGGTTCACCCCTCCACTTT. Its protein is CAWSTSPGSPLHF.

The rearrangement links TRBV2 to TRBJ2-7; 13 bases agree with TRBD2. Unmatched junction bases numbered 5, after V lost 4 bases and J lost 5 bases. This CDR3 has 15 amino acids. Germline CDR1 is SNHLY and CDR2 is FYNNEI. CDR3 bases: TGTGCCAGCAGTGGCACTAGCGGGGGGGCCCACGAGCAGTACTTC. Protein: CASSGTSGGAHEQYF.

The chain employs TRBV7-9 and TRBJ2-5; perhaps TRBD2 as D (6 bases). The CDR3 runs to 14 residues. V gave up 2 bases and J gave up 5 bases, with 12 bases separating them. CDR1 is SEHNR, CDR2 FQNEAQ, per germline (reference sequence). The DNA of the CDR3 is TGTGCCAGCAGCTTAAATGGAGGGGAGGAGACCCAGTACTTC. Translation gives CASSLNGGEETQYF.

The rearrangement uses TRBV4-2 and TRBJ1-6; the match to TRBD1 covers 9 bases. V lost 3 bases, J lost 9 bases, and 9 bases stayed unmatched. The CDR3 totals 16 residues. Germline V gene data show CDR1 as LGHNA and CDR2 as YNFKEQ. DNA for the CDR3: TGTGCCAGCAGCCAGACTACTCCGGGACAGGGTTCACCCCTCCACTTT. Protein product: CASSQTTPGQGSPLHF.

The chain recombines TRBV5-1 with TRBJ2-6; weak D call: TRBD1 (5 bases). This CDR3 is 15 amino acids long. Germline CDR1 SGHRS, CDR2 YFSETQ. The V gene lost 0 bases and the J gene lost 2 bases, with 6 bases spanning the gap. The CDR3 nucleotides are TGCGCCAGCAGCTTGGGCAGGGCTGGGGCCAACGTCCTGACTTTC. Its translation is CASSLGRAGANVLTF.

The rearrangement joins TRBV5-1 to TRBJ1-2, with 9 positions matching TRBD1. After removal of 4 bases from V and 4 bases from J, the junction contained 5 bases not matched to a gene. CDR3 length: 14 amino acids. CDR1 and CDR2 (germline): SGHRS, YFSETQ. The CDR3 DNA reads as TGCGCCAGCAGCCCACAGGGGGCTAGCTATGGCTACACCTTC. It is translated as CASSPQGASYGYTF. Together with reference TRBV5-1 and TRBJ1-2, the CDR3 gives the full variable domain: KAGVTQTPRYLIKTRGQQVTLSCSPISGHRSVSWYQQTPGQGLQFLFEYFSETQRNKGNFPGRFSGRQFSNSRSEMNVSTLELGDSALYLCASSPQGASYGYTFGSGTRLTVV.

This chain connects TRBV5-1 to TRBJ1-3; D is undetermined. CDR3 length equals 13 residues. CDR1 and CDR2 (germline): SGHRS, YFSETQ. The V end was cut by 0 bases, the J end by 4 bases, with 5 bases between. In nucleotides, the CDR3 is TGCGCCAGCAGCTTGGCCCAGGGAAACACCATATATTTT. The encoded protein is CASSLAQGNTIYF.

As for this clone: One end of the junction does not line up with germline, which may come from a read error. CDR3 bases: TGTTCCAGCAGCACCCGGGGTCAGCCCCAGCATTTT. Amino acid sequence: CSSSTRGQPQHF. This chain connects TRBV7-9 to TRBJ1-5; D gene uncertain. Germline loops: CDR1 SEHNR, CDR2 FQNEAQ (reference sequence). This CDR3 spans 12 amino acids.

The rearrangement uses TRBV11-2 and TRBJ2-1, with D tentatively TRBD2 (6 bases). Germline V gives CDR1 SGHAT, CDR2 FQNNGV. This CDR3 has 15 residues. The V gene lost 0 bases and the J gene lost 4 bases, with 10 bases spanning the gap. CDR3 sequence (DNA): TGTGCCAGCAGCTTAGAGCGGGGCCAATACAATGAGCAGTTCTTC. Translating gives CASSLERGQYNEQFF.

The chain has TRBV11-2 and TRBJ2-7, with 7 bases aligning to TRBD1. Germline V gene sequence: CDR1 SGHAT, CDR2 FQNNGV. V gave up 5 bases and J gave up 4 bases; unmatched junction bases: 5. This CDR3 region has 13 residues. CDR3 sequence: CASSEGQAYEQYF. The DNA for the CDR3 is TGTGCCAGCAGCGAAGGACAGGCATACGAGCAGTACTTC.

CDR3 bases: TGTGCCAGTAGTGCCGGCCTAGCGGGGGGGCCAAACAATGAGCAGTTCTTC. Protein sequence: CASSAGLAGGPNNEQFF. The genes are TRBV19 and TRBJ2-1, with TRBD2 matching over 12 bases. Germline V gene sequence: CDR1 LNHDA, CDR2 SQIVND (reference sequence). The CDR3 consists of 17 residues. Losses at the gene ends were 5 bases for V and 5 bases for J; bases not matched to a gene: 10.

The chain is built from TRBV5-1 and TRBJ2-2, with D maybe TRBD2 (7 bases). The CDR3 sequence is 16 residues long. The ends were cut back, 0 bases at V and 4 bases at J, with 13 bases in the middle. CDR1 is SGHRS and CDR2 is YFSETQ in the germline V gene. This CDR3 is CASSLAGGPVTGELFF. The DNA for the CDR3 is TGCGCCAGCAGCTTGGCGGGGGGCCCCGTCACCGGGGAGCTGTTTTTT.

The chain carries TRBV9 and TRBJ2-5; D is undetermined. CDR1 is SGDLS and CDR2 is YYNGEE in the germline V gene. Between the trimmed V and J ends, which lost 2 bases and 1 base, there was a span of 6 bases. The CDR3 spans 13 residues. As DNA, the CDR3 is TGTGCCAGCAGCGTCGACACCCAAGAGACCCAGTACTTC. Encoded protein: CASSVDTQETQYF. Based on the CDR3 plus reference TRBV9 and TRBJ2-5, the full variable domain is DSGVTQTPKHLITATGQRVTLRCSPRSGDLSVYWYQQSLDQGLQFLIQYYNGEERAKGNILERFSAQQFPDLHSELNLSSLELGDSALYFCASSVDTQETQYFGPGTRLLVL.

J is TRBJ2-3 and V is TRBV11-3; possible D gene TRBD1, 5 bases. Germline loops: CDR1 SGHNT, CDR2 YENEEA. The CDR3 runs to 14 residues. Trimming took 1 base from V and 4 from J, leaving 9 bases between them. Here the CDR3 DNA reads TGTGCCAGCAGCTTAGGGACATCTTCAGATACGCAGTATTTT. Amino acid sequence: CASSLGTSSDTQYF. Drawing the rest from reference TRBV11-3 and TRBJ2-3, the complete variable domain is EAGVVQSPRYKIIEKKQPVAFWCNPISGHNTLYWYLQNLGQGPELLIRYENEEAVDDSQLPKDRFSAERLKGVDSTLKIQPAELGDSAVYLCASSLGTSSDTQYFGPGTRLTVL.

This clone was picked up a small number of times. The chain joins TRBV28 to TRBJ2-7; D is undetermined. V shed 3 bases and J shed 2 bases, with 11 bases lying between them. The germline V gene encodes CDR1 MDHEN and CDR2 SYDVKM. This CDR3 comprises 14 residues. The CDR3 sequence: CASSFGQLTYEQYF. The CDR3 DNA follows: TGTGCCAGCAGTTTTGGGCAGCTCACCTACGAGCAGTACTTC.

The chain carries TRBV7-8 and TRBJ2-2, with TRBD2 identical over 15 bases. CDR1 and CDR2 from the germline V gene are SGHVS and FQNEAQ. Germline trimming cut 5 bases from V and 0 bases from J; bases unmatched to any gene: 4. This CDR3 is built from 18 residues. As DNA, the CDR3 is TGTGCCAGCAGCGGACTAGCGGGGGGGCAGTCGAACACCGGGGAGCTGTTTTTT. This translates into CASSGLAGGQSNTGELFF.

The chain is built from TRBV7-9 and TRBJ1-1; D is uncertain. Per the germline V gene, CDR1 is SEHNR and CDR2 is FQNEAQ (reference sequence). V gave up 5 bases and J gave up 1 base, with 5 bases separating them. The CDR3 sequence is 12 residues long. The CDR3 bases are TGTGCCAGCAGCCGGTCGAACACTGAAGCTTTCTTT. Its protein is CASSRSNTEAFF.